Below, one T cell receptor beta chain is given with its context. Its antigen is still unknown. An immunoSEQ assay, version v3.0, was performed at survey level. Assay: immunoSEQ multiplex PCR; the TCRdb copy retains only in-frame clones and omits some. The table includes tens of thousands of clones, more than 85% detected once. This sample is part of a study of long-term antiretroviral therapy in people with HIV. Findings of the study overall: The clones with expansion before ART were dominant in the repertoire at all time points. Whereas controls had wider CDR3 length ranges, HIV repertoires had narrower ones.

Sample: unsorted PBMCs, taken 5.3 years after starting antiretroviral therapy. This sequence was found in a man aged 50 to 59 with HIV.

The chain's CDR3 is CASSPSRENIQYF. DNA of the CDR3: TGTGCCAGCAGTCCTAGCAGGGAAAACATTCAGTACTTC. The chain uses TRBV7-9 and TRBJ2-4; the D gene could be TRBD1 or TRBD2 (5 bases each). V was cut by 6 bases and J by 5 bases, with 11 bases left in between. In germline, CDR1 is SEHNR, CDR2 FQNEAQ (reference sequence). This CDR3 has 13 amino acids.